This TCR beta chain was profiled in a study of T cells in Graves' hyperthyroidism and ophthalmopathy. This clonotype was recorded many times. Germline V gives CDR1 MDHEN, CDR2 SYDVKM. The trim removed 6 bases at V and 2 bases at J, leaving 3 bases unmatched. There are 14 residues in the CDR3. Amplified regions were TCR beta CDR3 sequences from RNA transcripts. Carried out on the TCR CDR3, a first-round RT-PCR used the HTBI primer set. TCRdb reprocessed the multiplex PCR reads with MiXCR, giving one entry per CDR3 protein. The sample records approximately 690,000 distinct CDR3 sequences, about a fifth being singletons.

J is TRBJ2-7 and V is TRBV28; 11 positions match TRBD2. Sample: blood. This clonotype originated in a man aged 30 to 39 with Graves' ophthalmopathy. CDR3 DNA: TGTGCCAGCAGCCCTAGCGGGAGGCCCTACGAGCAGTACTTC. It translates to CASSPSGRPYEQYF.